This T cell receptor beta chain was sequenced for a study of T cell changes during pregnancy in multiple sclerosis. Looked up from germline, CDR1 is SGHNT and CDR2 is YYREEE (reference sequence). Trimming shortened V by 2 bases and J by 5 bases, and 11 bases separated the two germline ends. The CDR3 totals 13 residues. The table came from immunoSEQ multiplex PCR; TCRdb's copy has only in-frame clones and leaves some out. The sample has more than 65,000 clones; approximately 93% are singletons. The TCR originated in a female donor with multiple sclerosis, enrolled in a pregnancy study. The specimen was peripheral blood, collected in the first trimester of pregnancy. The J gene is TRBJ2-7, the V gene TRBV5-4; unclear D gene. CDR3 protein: CASSFWHGDEQYF. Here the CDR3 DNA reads TGTGCCAGCAGCTTTTGGCATGGTGACGAGCAGTACTTC.